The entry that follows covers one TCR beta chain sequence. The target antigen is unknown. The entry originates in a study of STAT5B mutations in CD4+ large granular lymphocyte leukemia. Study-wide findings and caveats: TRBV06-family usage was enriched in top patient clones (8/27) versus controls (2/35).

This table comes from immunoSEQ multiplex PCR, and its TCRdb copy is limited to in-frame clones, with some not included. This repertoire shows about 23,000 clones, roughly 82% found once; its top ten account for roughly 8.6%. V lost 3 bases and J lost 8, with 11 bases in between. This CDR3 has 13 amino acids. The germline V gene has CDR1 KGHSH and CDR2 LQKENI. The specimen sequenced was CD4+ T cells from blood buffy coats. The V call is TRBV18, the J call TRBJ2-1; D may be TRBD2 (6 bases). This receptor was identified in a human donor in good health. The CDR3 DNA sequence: TGTGCCAGCTCACCCCCCTGGGAGGATGAGCAGTTCTTC. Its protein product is CASSPPWEDEQFF.